This TCR beta chain was retrieved from a study of CD8+ T cells in alopecia areata. Whole-study findings and limits: Across lesional scalp, and particularly alopecia totalis/universalis, clonality surpassed that of normal scalp. Resident alphabeta T-cell populations of normal skin are likewise subject to sequencing in scalp samples. There was only one nonresponder, so it was unclear how baseline CD8+ expansion relates to response.

In its sample, this clone ranks as medium-sized. Its antigen is as yet unknown. CDR1 is MRHNA, CDR2 SNTAGT, per germline. CDR3 length equals 15 residues. The trim removed 2 bases at V and 3 bases at J, leaving 1 base unmatched. The sequencing template was cDNA reverse transcribed from extracted RNA. Profiled with immunoSEQ multiplex PCR; TCRdb holds only in-frame clones, not every one. Of roughly 120,000 clones listed, roughly 50% were seen once; the top ten hold 9.5% to 15%. Described treatment: oral pan-JAK inhibitor, 5-10 mg twice daily. Punch biopsies of lesional scalp, plus peripheral blood, were taken from alopecia areata patients.

This chain uses TRBV6-4 with TRBJ2-1; TRBD1 aligns across 10 bases. This TCR came from a human donor with alopecia areata. The sequencing here drew on CD8+ T cells sorted from blood, taken at week 24, from a patient treated with tofacitinib. CDR3 DNA: TGTGCCAGCAGTGACGGGACAGGGGACTACAATGAGCAGTTCTTC. The encoded protein is CASSDGTGDYNEQFF.